Reported below is one T cell receptor beta chain. The antigen remains unidentified. Only in-frame clones appear in the TCRdb table, and some are missing; sequencing was by immunoSEQ multiplex PCR. This table holds approximately 97,000 clones, 90% to 95% found once. The length of the CDR3 is 16 residues. Germline V CDR1 and CDR2: SGHNT, YYREEE (reference sequence). V lost 0 bases to trimming and J lost 0 bases, with 9 bases between them. The sample originates from a study of cytomegalovirus exposure and HLA in healthy donors. About the study: A subsequent analysis reported that the 110 or so validation repertoires were produced on the same platform that had also been used for the roughly 700 first-cohort repertoires. Broader study findings: It was about 180 TCR beta chains that were listed as cytomegalovirus-associated.

The receptor was derived from a woman in her thirties in good health and CMV-seropositive. The chain employs TRBV5-4 and TRBJ1-4, with D uncertain. Sequencing was performed on PBMCs. The CDR3, as DNA: TGTGCCAGCAGCTTGGGTAGCGGGGCAACTAATGAAAAACTGTTTTTT. It translates to CASSLGSGATNEKLFF.